Listed here is a single TCR beta chain. The length of the CDR3 is 13 residues. Germline loops: CDR1 LNHDA, CDR2 SQIVND (reference sequence). Trimming removed 3 bases at V and 6 bases at J, with 12 bases between. The data were taken from a study of shared clonotypes between healthy human individuals. On the study more broadly: Donors had three CD4 naive, three CD4 memory, two CD8 naive and one CD8 memory plate apiece.

Libraries were prepared by immunoSEQ multiplex PCR; TCRdb keeps only in-frame clonotypes and omits some of them. The sample consists of some 690,000 clones, roughly 88% of them appearing once. Material: memory CD8+ T cells from PBMCs. Regarding subset: CD45RO+ cells pooled with CCR7-negative TemRA cells. The sequence came from a young man in good health. Some clones in this sample may be carry-over from other donors' samples. The chain couples TRBV19 to TRBJ2-7; D is unresolved. The CDR3 sequence: CASSIWGSSEQYF. The CDR3 DNA follows: TGTGCCAGTAGTATTTGGGGATCTAGCGAGCAGTACTTC.